This TCR beta chain was captured by sequencing in a study of technical replicates of blood from a few donors. The CDR3 contains 14 residues. Germline V CDR1 and CDR2: SGHTA, FQGTGA. The V gene lost 5 bases and the J gene lost 0 bases, with 8 bases spanning the gap. Assay: immunoSEQ multiplex PCR; the TCRdb copy retains only in-frame clones and omits some. Among about 61,000 clones listed, more than 95% were seen once. This TCR was sampled from a human donor in good health. The material sequenced was T cells isolated from PBMCs. This chain joins TRBV7-3 and TRBJ1-3, with D unresolved. This CDR3 is CASSPPSSGNTIYF. The CDR3 DNA sequence: TGTGCCAGCAGCCCCCCCAGCTCTGGAAACACCATATATTTT.